The entry below describes one T cell receptor beta chain. This receptor's antigen is unknown. No quality values exist for individual bases; no much larger clone is one base distant. The data originate from a study of blood T cell repertoires in COVID-19 (TCRdb year 2020). Regarding the research as a whole: Samples covering the acute and convalescent phases of COVID-19 were provided by collaborators in the United States, Italy and Spain. The prospective study material was composed of cDNA or gDNA derived from T cells, B-cell-depleted T cells, or PBMCs. The dataset comprised deeply sampled blood TCRbeta repertoires from subjects exposed to, actively infected with, or recovered from COVID-19. The repertoires were made available in a free public database intended to serve as a resource for research on the immune response to SARS-CoV-2. Samples were obtained from the ongoing ImmuneRACE study (first 160 participants) and from 950 to 1,500 subjects provided by 6 global collaborators. Nearly every sample came with metadata listing a de-identified subject ID, COVID-19 status, age in years and sex. Where available, HLA class I and class II types were taken from metadata supplied by the sample provider and were not determined by assay-based typing. Study-wide conclusions, independent of this receptor: How much clinical and demographic metadata was included differed by source and by participant, and the metadata was provided uncurated.

Collaborating institutions collected whole blood in K2EDTA tubes following their own protocols. Collaborator samples were shipped for TCRbeta analysis as frozen whole blood, isolated PBMCs, or DNA extracted from either sample type. TCRbeta CDR3 regions were amplified from genomic DNA using the immunoSEQ Assay, a bias-controlled multiplex PCR. The authors processed their data as follows. The number of nucleated cells in each sample was estimated by amplification of reference gene primers within the assay. To quantify the absolute abundance of each unique TCRbeta CDR3 rearrangement, sequence reads were collapsed and filtered. For each sample, productive Simpson clonality was calculated as the square root of Simpson's diversity index over productive rearrangements. Entries here come from immuneACCESS through TCRdb and include only in-frame sequences with V and J called. Some clones fail to appear in such tables; in the studies checked, an unresolved V gene covers under half of the shortfall, and the cause of the remainder is unknown. The V and J calls and clone size are taken from that table; D and trimming were inferred from the DNA. The sample table shows about 170,000 clones, and roughly 87% are seen once. The ten biggest clones cover roughly 1.6% of the sample.

V has 4 bases trimmed and J has 10 bases trimmed; junction bases matching no gene number 9. The CDR3 measures 15 amino acids from cysteine to phenylalanine. Just the 45-base CDR3 DNA is kept, in frame starting at base 1. The CDR1 and CDR2 encoded by the germline V gene are KGHDR and SFDVKD. The V gene is TRBV24-1 and the J gene is TRBJ2-1; TRBD2 fits 10 bases in the junction. The TCR sequence derives from a woman between 45 and 65 years old with acute or convalescent COVID-19. The sample was peripheral blood. The DNA is as follows: TGTGCCACCAGTGACGCCCTAGCGGGGGTTTTCGAGCAGTTCTTC. It translates as CATSDALAGVFEQFF.